A selection of T cell receptor beta chains follows, all from one sample in a study of T cells after yellow fever vaccination. From the 5' RACE reads, TCRdb called clonotypes with MiXCR, one entry per CDR3 protein. The profile covers roughly 180,000 distinct CDR3 sequences, with approximately 6% appearing a single time and under 3% taken by the ten largest. Sequenced here: CD4+ T cells sorted from PBMCs, sampled on the day of the first yellow fever vaccination. These receptors were collected from a man aged 18 to 30 who received the YFV17D yellow fever vaccine. CDR3s include the opening cysteine and the closing phenylalanine or tryptophan. The order of the fields is J gene, D gene, clone size, V gene, CDR3 DNA, CDR3 protein. The D gene is left open where the match is weak. Rows give clone size only sometimes, using once, few, many, or a class for an expanded clone.

TRBJ2-1 | - | many | TRBV20-1 | TGCAGTGCTAGGCGGGGGCCTTTTGAGCAGTTCTTC | CSARRGPFEQFF
TRBJ2-2 | TRBD2 | many | TRBV7-2 | TGTGCCAGCAGCCAGTCCCGGGGGGGCCACGGGGAGCTGTTTTTT | CASSQSRGGHGELFF
TRBJ1-2 | TRBD1 | many | TRBV7-9 | TGTGCCAGCAGCGACCTACAGGGGGTCTACACCTTC | CASSDLQGVYTF
TRBJ2-1 | - | many | TRBV6-2/TRBV6-3 | TGTGCCAGCAGTACCGGACTGGCCTGGGCTGAGCAGTTCTTC | CASSTGLAWAEQFF
TRBJ2-5 | TRBD2 | few | TRBV5-1 | TGCGCCAGCAGCTTGGCCTCGGTAGCGGGGGGCGATGGAGAGACCCAGTACTTC | CASSLASVAGGDGETQYF
TRBJ1-5 | - | many | TRBV12-3/TRBV12-4 | TGTGCCAGCAGTTTCTTTTCGGGGGGACAGCCCCAGCATTTT | CASSFFSGGQPQHF
TRBJ1-2 | TRBD1 | many | TRBV20-1 | TGCAGTGCTCAAACAGGGGTTCAGGGCTACACCTTC | CSAQTGVQGYTF
TRBJ1-4 | TRBD1 | - | TRBV24-1 | TGTGCCACCAGTGACCCGGACAGGGTCAAAAAACTGTTTTTT | CATSDPDRVKKLFF
TRBJ2-1 | - | few | TRBV11-2 | TGTGCCAGCAGCTACGGGGGGCCCTACAATGAGCAGTTCTTC | CASSYGGPYNEQFF
TRBJ1-1 | TRBD1 | many | TRBV9 | TGTGCCAGCAGCTCCCACAGGGGACTTACTGAAGCTTTCTTT | CASSSHRGLTEAFF
TRBJ2-2 | TRBD2 | - | TRBV7-2 | TGTGCCAGCAGCCCCGGGGGGACTAGGCGTACCGGGGAGCTGTTTTTT | CASSPGGTRRTGELFF
TRBJ1-5 | - | many | TRBV6-5 | TGTGCCAGCAGTTACGGGGGGCCCAATCAGCCCCAGCATTTT | CASSYGGPNQPQHF
TRBJ2-1 | TRBD2 | many | TRBV7-9 | TGTGCCAGCAGCTTAGTGCTAGCGGGGCCCAATGAGCAGTTCTTC | CASSLVLAGPNEQFF